This T cell receptor beta chain was obtained from a study of cytomegalovirus exposure and HLA in healthy donors. Losses at the gene ends were 0 bases for V and 1 base for J; bases not matched to a gene: 12. Germline CDR1 SGHNT, CDR2 YENEEA. The CDR3 length is 19 residues. PCR used 60 Vbeta primers and 13 Jbeta primers. Profiled with immunoSEQ multiplex PCR; TCRdb holds only in-frame clones, not every one. The sample holds 65,000 to 80,000 clones. The V call is TRBV11-3, the J call TRBJ2-7; 10 bases map to TRBD1. Sequencing used PBMCs. This sequence was found in a man younger than 40 in good health and CMV-seronegative. The CDR3 is CASSLDLRFGTGDSYEQYF. CDR3 sequence (DNA): TGTGCCAGCAGCTTAGACCTGAGGTTTGGGACAGGGGATTCCTACGAGCAGTACTTC.